The 21 T cell receptor beta chains presented below share a single source sample, sequenced in a study of T cell repertoires in cytomegalovirus infection (dated by TCRdb to the late 2010s). Sequencing was carried out with an Illumina HiSeq 1500. TCRdb trimmed the raw reads at Q25, called clones with MiXCR and kept productive beta chains. Each record represents a unique CDR3 protein, reported with the most common genes and DNA among its rows. The sample data list under 800,000 distinct CDR3 sequences, and approximately 24% of these were observed just once. Around 7.6% of the sample belongs to the ten largest clones. The sequenced material came from CD8+ T cells from PBMCs. These receptors were taken from a human donor in good health (CMV status not recorded). Some clones in this sample may be carry-over from other donors' samples.

This clonotype was detected a few times. V and J are TRBV15 and TRBJ2-1; TRBD2 agrees at 10 bases. CDR3 length equals 16 residues. J was trimmed by 5 bases and V by 0 bases; bases with no gene match: 4. The germline gives CDR1 LNHNV, CDR2 YYDKDF (reference sequence). The CDR3 sequence is CATSRDRSGGNNEQFF. The CDR3 DNA is TGTGCCACCAGCAGAGATCGTAGCGGGGGGAACAATGAGCAGTTCTTC.

This chain joins TRBV28 and TRBJ2-7; D possibly corresponds to TRBD2 (6 bases). With 3 bases removed from V and 1 base from J, the gap between germline ends came to 22 bases. The germline V gene has CDR1 MDHEN and CDR2 SYDVKM. The length of the CDR3 is 18 residues. The CDR3 DNA reads TGTGCCAGCAGTTTGGGAGGACATGTCGGTTTTTCTTCCTACGAGCAGTACGTC. Translation: CASSLGGHVGFSSYEQYV.

This clonotype was seen only a few times. The rearrangement uses TRBV6-2 or TRBV6-3 and TRBJ2-1; 13 bases are shared with TRBD2. The CDR3 spans 16 residues. CDR1 and CDR2 (germline): MNHEY, SVGEGT. Trimming removed 5 bases from V and 10 bases from J; junction bases left unmatched: 11. CDR3 DNA sequence: TGTGCCAGCAGTCCCGGGACTAGCGGGATAAAAGGGGAGCAGTTCTTC. Its translation: CASSPGTSGIKGEQFF.

This clonotype was seen at least ten times. The chain has TRBV7-9 and TRBJ2-3, with D perhaps matching TRBD1 (5 bases). Looked up from germline, CDR1 is SEHNR and CDR2 is FQNEAQ (reference sequence). The V and J ends lost 5 bases and 5 bases respectively, with 8 bases between them. This CDR3 has 12 amino acids. The CDR3 loop reads CASSAGIDTQYF. CDR3 coding DNA: TGTGCCAGCAGCGCAGGGATAGATACGCAGTATTTT.

The chain has TRBV28 and TRBJ1-6, with 7 bases fitting TRBD1. CDR1 is MDHEN, CDR2 SYDVKM, per germline. The CDR3 spans 18 residues. V trimming: 5 bases; J trimming: 4 bases; junction bases outside the gene matches: 14. CDR3 sequence reads: CASSLRDSLLYYNSPLHF. As DNA, the CDR3 is TGTGCCAGCAGTCTCCGGGACAGCCTATTATATTATAATTCACCCCTCCACTTT.

This clonotype occurred once. CDR3 region: CASSLDRDAQETQYF. The CDR3 DNA reads as TGCGCCAGCAGCTTGGATAGGGACGCCCAAGAGACCCAGTACTTC. The V call is TRBV5-1, the J call TRBJ2-5; D possibly matches TRBD1 or TRBD2 (5 bases each). From germline, CDR1 is SGHRS and CDR2 YFSETQ. CDR3 length: 15 residues. Trimming cost V 0 bases and J 1 base, with 10 bases left between them.

This clonotype was counted at least ten times. The chain has TRBV7-2 and TRBJ2-1; no clear D gene. Germline CDR1 SGHTA, CDR2 FQGNSA. This CDR3 is built from 14 residues. The V end lost 3 bases, the J end lost 3 bases, and 9 bases lay between the germline ends. The CDR3, as DNA: TGTGCCAGCAGCTTCGCCACAAACTACAATGAGCAGTTCTTC. As protein: CASSFATNYNEQFF.

This chain uses TRBV5-5 with TRBJ1-2; 7 positions match TRBD1. This CDR3 comprises 13 residues. V shed 4 bases, J shed 4 bases, and the junction held 4 bases outside the gene matches. CDR1 and CDR2 (germline): SGHKS, YYEKEE (reference sequence). CDR3 sequence (DNA): TGTGCCAGCAGCGGAGGGACAGCCTATGGCTACACCTTC. As protein: CASSGGTAYGYTF.

This clonotype was counted a few times. The CDR3 sequence: CSVEQLPPRDNEQFF. CDR3 coding DNA: TGCAGCGTCGAACAGCTTCCGCCAAGGGACAATGAGCAGTTCTTC. This chain joins TRBV29-1 and TRBJ2-1; D is uncertain. V lost 6 bases, J lost 5 bases, and 20 bases lay in between. The CDR3 consists of 15 residues. Germline CDR1 reads SQVTM; CDR2 reads ANQGSEA.

This clonotype has more than one count but fewer than ten. The V call is TRBV14, the J call TRBJ2-5; 9 nucleotides align to TRBD2. Germline V gives CDR1 SGHDN, CDR2 FVKESK. After removal of 4 bases from V and 5 bases from J, the junction contained 20 bases not matched to a gene. The CDR3 is 19 residues long. DNA of the CDR3: TGTGCCAGCAGCCCTTCTGGGGAGGCTCGACTAGCGGTTTTGGAGACCCAGTACTTC. Translation gives CASSPSGEARLAVLETQYF.

Concerning this clonotype itself: Being one base from a much bigger clone, this may be a read error. The rearrangement joins TRBV12-5 to TRBJ1-1; D gene uncertain. This CDR3 spans 11 amino acids. Germline CDR1 reads LGHNT; CDR2 reads FRNRAP. The CDR3 loop is CTSGLAGEAFF. DNA for the CDR3: TGTACTAGTGGTTTAGCGGGTGAAGCTTTCTTT.

This clonotype appeared a few times. The J gene is TRBJ2-3, the V gene TRBV6-2 or TRBV6-3, with TRBD1 matching 9 bases. The length of the CDR3 is 16 residues. Germline V gene lookup returns CDR1 MNHEY and CDR2 SVGEGT. The CDR3 coding sequence is TGTGTTCCAATAGACTGCGGGACAGGGAGCACAGATACGCAGTATTTT. The encoded protein is CVPIDCGTGSTDTQYF.

The gene calls are TRBV11-2 and TRBJ2-1; 11 nucleotides agree with TRBD2. The CDR3 loop spans 19 amino acids. The J segment lost 3 bases and the V segment lost 5 bases, leaving 15 bases of the junction unmatched. The germline gives CDR1 SGHAT, CDR2 FQNNGV. CDR3 protein: CASSIRRVASGGIYNEQFF. The CDR3 region has the DNA TGTGCCAGCAGCATCCGACGAGTTGCTAGCGGGGGGATCTACAATGAGCAGTTCTTC.

The rearrangement joins TRBV29-1 to TRBJ1-2; 10 nucleotides line up with TRBD1. This CDR3 region has 13 residues. CDR1 and CDR2 from the germline V gene are SQVTM and ANQGSEA. The J segment lost 3 bases and the V segment lost 6 bases, leaving 4 bases of the junction unmatched. The CDR3 DNA sequence: TGCAGCGTGTCGGGACAGGGGTACTATGGCTACACCTTC. Amino acids: CSVSGQGYYGYTF.

V usage is TRBV20-1 and J usage is TRBJ2-3, with D unclear. The V end lost 0 bases, the J end lost 0 bases, and 7 bases lay between the germline ends. Looked up from germline, CDR1 is DFQATT and CDR2 is SNEGSKA (reference sequence). There are 14 residues in the CDR3. As DNA, the CDR3 is TGCAGTGCTAGAGATACCTGGAGCACAGATACGCAGTATTTT. Translated, it gives CSARDTWSTDTQYF.

This clonotype was picked up a small number of times. The rearrangement uses TRBV5-1 and TRBJ2-7, with D unclear. Germline CDR1 SGHRS, CDR2 YFSETQ. This CDR3 spans 14 amino acids. Trimming removed 0 bases at V and 4 bases at J, with 11 bases between. The CDR3 is CASSLGDLSYEQYF. The CDR3 bases are TGCGCCAGCAGCTTGGGCGATCTCTCTTACGAGCAGTACTTC.

In DNA, the CDR3 is TGCAGTGCTAGAGACACAGGGCTTCAGGGCTATGGCTACACCTTC. As protein: CSARDTGLQGYGYTF. V is TRBV20-1 and J is TRBJ1-2; D perhaps matches TRBD1 (6 bases). Germline values: CDR1 DFQATT, CDR2 SNEGSKA (reference sequence). This CDR3 is 15 amino acids long. V gave up 0 bases and J gave up 4 bases, with 15 bases separating them.

The chain uses TRBV7-3 and TRBJ1-2, with 9 bases lining up with TRBD1. The ends lost 2 bases at V and 8 bases at J; junction bases unmatched: 6. CDR3 length equals 14 residues. Germline lookup yields CDR1 SGHTA and CDR2 FQGTGA. The DNA for the CDR3 is TGTGCCAGCAGCTTAGGACAGGGGCTGGAAGGCTACACCTTC. Protein: CASSLGQGLEGYTF.

This chain joins TRBV11-2 and TRBJ1-1; D remains unclear. CDR3 length equals 13 residues. Germline V lookup: CDR1 SGHAT, CDR2 FQNNGV. V shed 5 bases and J shed 4 bases, with 11 bases lying between them. The CDR3: CASSAGVPTEAFF. In DNA form, the CDR3 reads TGTGCCAGCAGCGCTGGTGTCCCCACTGAAGCTTTCTTT.

This clonotype was detected many times. This chain joins TRBV7-6 and TRBJ2-7; 12 nucleotides align to TRBD1. This CDR3 has 15 residues. CDR1 SGHVS and CDR2 FNYEAQ come from the germline V gene. J lost 4 bases, V lost 5 bases, and 6 bases had no gene match. In nucleotides, the CDR3 is TGTGCCAGCAGCCAGGGACAGGGGGCGGTTTACGAGCAGTACTTC. Translating gives CASSQGQGAVYEQYF.

This chain connects TRBV6-5 to TRBJ2-5, with 9 positions matching TRBD2. With V trimmed by 6 bases and J by 4 bases, 9 bases remained unmatched. This CDR3 region has 15 residues. Germline CDR1 reads MNHEY; CDR2 reads SVGAGI. The CDR3 protein is CASSGGGGAIETQYF. CDR3 coding DNA: TGTGCCAGCAGCGGGGGCGGGGGGGCCATAGAGACCCAGTACTTC.